One and the same sample provided the 5 T cell receptor beta chains below, sequenced in a study of cytomegalovirus exposure and HLA in healthy donors (dated by TCRdb to about 2017). Library preparation employed the immunoSEQ multiplex PCR assay. A mixture of 60 forward primers for TCR Vbeta segments and 13 reverse primers for TCR Jbeta segments was used in the multiplex PCR. The immuneACCESS repertoire file appears here via TCRdb, limited to in-frame rearrangements. These files lack a portion of the clones; in checked studies, under half of the deficit traces to unresolved V genes, and the cause of the others is not known. This sample is represented by approximately 110,000 clones; less than 75% of them were singletons. The ten largest clones take up roughly 10% of the sample. Sample: PBMCs. The source of these receptors is a man aged 40-55 years in good health and CMV-seropositive.

J is TRBJ2-2 and V is TRBV13; possibly TRBD1 for D (5 bases). V lost 6 bases to trimming and J lost 6 bases, with 17 bases between them. This CDR3 is 15 amino acids long. Germline V gene data show CDR1 as PRHDT and CDR2 as FYEKMQ (reference sequence). CDR3 loop: CASSPTGRVAGELFF. The CDR3 nucleotides read TGTGCCAGCAGTCCTACAGGACGAGTGGCCGGGGAGCTGTTTTTT.

The chain employs TRBV5-8 and TRBJ1-2, with D perhaps matching TRBD1 (6 bases). The CDR3 is 13 amino acids. Trimming removed 4 bases from V and 1 base from J, with 8 bases in between. Germline loops: CDR1 SGHTS, CDR2 YDEGEE. The CDR3 sequence: CASSHRVNYGYTF. As DNA, the CDR3 is TGTGCCAGCAGCCACAGGGTTAACTATGGCTACACCTTC. The full variable domain, rest sourced from reference TRBV5-8 and TRBJ1-2, is EAGVTQSPTHLIKTRGQQATLRCSPISGHTSVYWYQQALGLGLQFLLWYDEGEERNRGNFPPRFSGRQFPNYSSELNVNALELEDSALYLCASSHRVNYGYTFGSGTRLTVV.

The V call is TRBV5-5, the J call TRBJ2-7; 8 bases map to TRBD1. V gave up 4 bases and J gave up 3 bases; unmatched junction bases: 6. Per the germline V gene, CDR1 is SGHKS and CDR2 is YYEKEE (reference sequence). This CDR3 is 14 amino acids long. CDR3 DNA sequence: TGTGCCAGCAGCACTGGACAGGGATTCTACGAGCAGTACTTC. Translation: CASSTGQGFYEQYF.

This clone was picked up one time. The chain combines TRBV7-8 with TRBJ2-1; TRBD1 matches at 9 bases. The CDR3 runs 15 residues. The junction had 5 bases not matched to a gene; V was cut back by 3 bases and J by 5 bases. In germline, CDR1 is SGHVS, CDR2 FQNEAQ. CDR3 protein: CASSLGTGSHNEQFF. DNA of the CDR3: TGTGCCAGCAGCTTGGGGACAGGGAGTCACAATGAGCAGTTCTTC.

This clone occurred once. The chain combines TRBV7-6 with TRBJ2-1; 10 bases line up with TRBD1. The CDR3 runs to 14 residues. CDR1 is SGHVS and CDR2 is FNYEAQ in the germline V gene. Trimming took 5 bases from V and 7 from J; bases not matched to a gene: 5. CDR3 sequence reads: CASSPGTGANEQFF. For the CDR3, the DNA is TGTGCCAGCAGCCCGGGGACAGGGGCTAATGAGCAGTTCTTC.